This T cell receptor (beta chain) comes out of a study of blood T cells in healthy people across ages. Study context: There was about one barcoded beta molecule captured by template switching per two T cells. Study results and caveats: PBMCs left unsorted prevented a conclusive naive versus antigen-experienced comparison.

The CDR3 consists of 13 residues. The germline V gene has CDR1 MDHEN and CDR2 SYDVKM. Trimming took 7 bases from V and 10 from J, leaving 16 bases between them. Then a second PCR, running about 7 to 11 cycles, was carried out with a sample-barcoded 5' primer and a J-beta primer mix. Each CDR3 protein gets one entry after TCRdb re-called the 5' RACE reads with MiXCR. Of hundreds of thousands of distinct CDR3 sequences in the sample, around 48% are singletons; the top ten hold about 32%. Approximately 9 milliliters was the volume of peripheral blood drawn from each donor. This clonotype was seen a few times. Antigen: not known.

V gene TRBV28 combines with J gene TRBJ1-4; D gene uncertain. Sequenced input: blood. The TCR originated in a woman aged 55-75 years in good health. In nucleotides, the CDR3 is TGTGCCAGCAACGCCGGGAACGAGCGAAAACTGTTTTTT. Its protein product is CASNAGNERKLFF.